Below, one T cell receptor beta chain is given with its context. Antigen unknown. For the second PCR, which ran for 7 to 11 cycles, a sample-barcoded 5' primer and a J-beta primer mix were used. TCRdb fed the 5' RACE reads into MiXCR, producing one record per CDR3 protein. The sample records some 1.5 million distinct CDR3 sequences, 28% being singletons. These data originate in a study of blood T cells in healthy people across ages. Study-level results: Total diversity from one million sequenced T cells was likely underestimated.

Germline loops: CDR1 SGHTA, CDR2 FQGNSA. With 5 bases removed from V and 0 bases from J, the gap between germline ends came to 10 bases. This CDR3 comprises 14 residues. Researchers report isolating at least 6 million PBMCs per sample. Total RNA amounts of at least 6 micrograms were extracted per sample. The chain links TRBV7-2 to TRBJ1-2, with D unclear. Sequenced: blood. The TCR originated in a woman aged 25 to 45 in good health. The chain's CDR3 is CASSPYRANYGYTF. CDR3 DNA sequence: TGTGCCAGCAGCCCCTACAGAGCTAACTATGGCTACACCTTC.